This TCR beta chain comes out of a study of regulatory T cells in long-lasting Graves disease. Study overall: Graves' patients (newly diagnosed) had been on antithyroid drugs under 3 months.

This clonotype occurred many times. Its antigen is not known. CDR1 is SGHRS, CDR2 YFSETQ, per germline. Trimming cost V 0 bases and J 2 bases, with 8 bases left between them. This CDR3 contains 15 residues. The TCR beta library used iRepertoire HTBI primers with Arm-PCR amplification of CDR3. Original analysis: The identification of 60 or so TRBV and some 13 TRBJ segments was made across samples. A single record per CDR3 protein comes from TCRdb applying MiXCR to the multiplex PCR reads. The V and J calls come from TCRdb's annotation, not from the publication. Here the sample spans some 560,000 distinct CDR3 sequences, around 15% being singletons. The study's findings and limits: Clonotypes that were public and shared totalled some 2,900 in persistent patients versus approximately 970 in new patients. There were preferences for TRBV28, TRBJ1-2 and TRBJ2-5 in persistent disease.

Sample time point: newly diagnosed GD, antithyroid drugs for less than 3 months. Making the TCR library involved RNA that had been extracted from PBMCs. In addition, the sample was reused for a study of T cells in Graves' hyperthyroidism and ophthalmopathy.

The rearrangement links TRBV5-1 to TRBJ2-2, with no clear D. The sequences come from peripheral blood mononuclear cells (PBMCs), collected at new diagnosis, from a patient treated with antithyroid drugs. This receptor was identified in a woman aged 35-65 years with Graves disease. The CDR3 DNA sequence: TGCGCCAGCAGCTTGGCCGAAAGAAACACCGGGGAGCTGTTTTTT. This translates into CASSLAERNTGELFF.